These 5 T cell receptor beta chains came from one sample sequenced in a study of Ad26.COV2.S vaccination and SARS-CoV-2 variants. The protocol was immunoSEQ multiplex PCR, while the TCRdb copy is restricted to in-frame clones and leaves out a portion. The data contain roughly 500,000 clones, about 91% of them singletons. Treatment indicated: some 20 received Ad26.COV2.S at low or high dose, single or two shots; roughly five received placebo; per-sample allocation not given. Day 63 after the first injection of vaccine or placebo was the sampling time. The source material was peripheral blood, sampled in a trial of Ad26.COV2.S vaccine versus placebo. These receptors were taken from a person aged 18-65 years who received the Ad26.COV2.S COVID-19 vaccine or a placebo.

The chain uses TRBV7-3 and TRBJ2-3; TRBD2 agrees at 11 bases. Germline V gene sequence: CDR1 SGHTA, CDR2 FQGTGA. The CDR3 spans 16 residues. The V gene end was trimmed by 3 bases and the J gene end by 3 bases; junction bases not matched to a gene: 5. CDR3 sequence: CASSLGLAAGTDTQYF. The CDR3 coding sequence is TGTGCCAGCAGCTTGGGACTAGCGGCAGGGACAGATACGCAGTATTTT.

V and J are TRBV5-1 and TRBJ1-1; D is uncertain. V lost 0 bases and J lost 5, with 14 bases in between. From germline, CDR1 is SGHRS and CDR2 YFSETQ. The CDR3 is made up of 15 amino acids. CDR3 DNA: TGCGCCAGCAGCTTGGTGCTGGGGAGCAGGACTGAAGCTTTCTTT. This sequence encodes CASSLVLGSRTEAFF.

This clone was observed a single time. For the CDR3, the DNA is TGTGCTAGTGGTTTGGTCCCAAACACCATATATTTT. Amino acids: CASGLVPNTIYF. The chain links TRBV12-5 to TRBJ1-3; D unclear. The V end lost 0 bases, the J end lost 6 bases, and 3 bases lay between the germline ends. Germline V gene lookup returns CDR1 LGHNT and CDR2 FRNRAP. This CDR3 has 12 residues.

V usage is TRBV28 and J usage is TRBJ1-6; no clear D. Germline V CDR1 and CDR2: MDHEN, SYDVKM. The V end lost 5 bases, the J end lost 4 bases, and 9 bases lay between the germline ends. The CDR3 covers 14 residues. The CDR3 loop reads CASSEIVYNSPLHF. DNA for the CDR3: TGTGCCAGCAGTGAAATAGTTTATAATTCACCCCTCCACTTT.

The chain links TRBV28 to TRBJ1-1; D may be TRBD1 (5 bases). Germline CDR1 MDHEN, CDR2 SYDVKM. With 5 bases removed from V and 1 base from J, the gap between germline ends came to 20 bases. The CDR3 is 17 amino acids. This CDR3 reads CASSSPGARQSNTEAFF. CDR3 bases: TGTGCCAGCAGTAGTCCTGGAGCCCGACAGTCGAACACTGAAGCTTTCTTT.